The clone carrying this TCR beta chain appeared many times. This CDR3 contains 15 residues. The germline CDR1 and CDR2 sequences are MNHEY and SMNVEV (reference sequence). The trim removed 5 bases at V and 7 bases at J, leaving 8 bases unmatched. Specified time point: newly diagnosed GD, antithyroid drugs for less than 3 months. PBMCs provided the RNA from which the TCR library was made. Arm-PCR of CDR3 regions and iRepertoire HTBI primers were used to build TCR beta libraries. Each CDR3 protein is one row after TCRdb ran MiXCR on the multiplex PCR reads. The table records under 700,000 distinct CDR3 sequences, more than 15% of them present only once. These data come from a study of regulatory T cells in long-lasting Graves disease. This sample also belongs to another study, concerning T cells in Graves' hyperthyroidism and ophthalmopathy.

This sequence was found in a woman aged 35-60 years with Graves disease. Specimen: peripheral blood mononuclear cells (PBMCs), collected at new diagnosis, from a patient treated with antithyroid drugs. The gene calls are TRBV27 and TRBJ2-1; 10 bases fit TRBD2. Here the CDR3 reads CASSPPSGGGNEQFF. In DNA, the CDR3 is TGTGCCAGCAGTCCACCTAGCGGGGGTGGAAATGAGCAGTTCTTC.